Listed below are T cell receptor beta chains from one sample, sequenced in a study of cytomegalovirus exposure and HLA in healthy donors. The repertoire was sequenced with immunoSEQ multiplex PCR; TCRdb's copy has only in-frame clones and lacks some. The table includes under 200,000 clones, 60% to 80% detected once. Sequencing was carried out using PBMCs. The receptor set was obtained from a woman in her thirties or forties in good health and CMV-seropositive. Each CDR3 is given with its conserved first and last residue. Each record gives: D gene, clone size, V gene, J gene, CDR3 protein, CDR3 DNA. A D gene is named only where the DNA matches it firmly. The size of a clone is reported for some rows only, either as once, few or many, or as a class for expanded clones.

d_call: .
clone_size: few
v_call: TRBV18
j_call: TRBJ1-3
cdr3_aa: CASAPGRSSGNTIYF
cdr3_nt: TGTGCCAGCGCCCCGGGGAGGAGCTCTGGAAACACCATATATTTT

d_call: .
clone_size: few
v_call: TRBV6-5
j_call: TRBJ2-7
cdr3_aa: CASRSETSLSYEQYF
cdr3_nt: TGTGCCAGCAGATCCGAGACAAGCCTCTCCTACGAGCAGTACTTC

d_call: TRBD2
clone_size: .
v_call: TRBV5-8
j_call: TRBJ2-3
cdr3_aa: CASSLGTSGRGDTQYF
cdr3_nt: TGTGCCAGCAGCTTGGGGACTAGCGGGAGAGGTGATACGCAGTATTTT

d_call: .
clone_size: few
v_call: TRBV2
j_call: TRBJ2-5
cdr3_aa: CASIPSPGGETQYF
cdr3_nt: TGTGCCAGCATCCCTTCTCCAGGGGGGGAGACCCAGTACTTC

d_call: .
clone_size: few
v_call: TRBV5-4
j_call: TRBJ1-1
cdr3_aa: CASSFWRTMNTEAFF
cdr3_nt: TGTGCCAGCAGCTTCTGGCGAACTATGAACACTGAAGCTTTCTTT

d_call: TRBD2
clone_size: .
v_call: TRBV18
j_call: TRBJ2-3
cdr3_aa: CASSPLADSDTQYF
cdr3_nt: TGTGCCAGCTCACCCCTAGCGGACTCAGATACGCAGTATTTT

d_call: .
clone_size: .
v_call: TRBV2
j_call: TRBJ1-3
cdr3_aa: CASTLGGSGNTIYF
cdr3_nt: TGTGCCAGCACCCTGGGAGGCTCTGGAAACACCATATATTTT

d_call: .
clone_size: .
v_call: TRBV19
j_call: TRBJ1-3
cdr3_aa: CASNPLGGSSGNTIYF
cdr3_nt: TGTGCCAGTAACCCTCTGGGGGGGAGCTCTGGAAACACCATATATTTT

d_call: .
clone_size: .
v_call: TRBV15
j_call: TRBJ1-4
cdr3_aa: CATSRALYEKLFF
cdr3_nt: TGTGCCACCAGCAGGGCCCTTTATGAAAAACTGTTTTTT

d_call: TRBD1
clone_size: few
v_call: TRBV12-5
j_call: TRBJ2-5
cdr3_aa: CASGLSLDRVETQYF
cdr3_nt: TGTGCTAGTGGTTTGTCCCTGGACAGGGTAGAGACCCAGTACTTC

d_call: .
clone_size: .
v_call: TRBV6-5
j_call: TRBJ2-5
cdr3_aa: CATSQGMQETQYF
cdr3_nt: TGTGCCACCAGTCAGGGTATGCAAGAGACCCAGTACTTC

d_call: TRBD1
clone_size: .
v_call: TRBV7-9
j_call: TRBJ1-1
cdr3_aa: CASSFGTGITFEAFF
cdr3_nt: TGTGCCAGCAGCTTCGGGACAGGGATAACCTTCGAAGCTTTCTTT

d_call: .
clone_size: .
v_call: TRBV6-5
j_call: TRBJ2-4
cdr3_aa: CASSRYQGKNIQYF
cdr3_nt: TGTGCCAGCAGTCGTTATCAGGGAAAAAACATTCAGTACTTC

d_call: .
clone_size: .
v_call: TRBV7-2
j_call: TRBJ2-7
cdr3_aa: CASSPSMAASSYEQYF
cdr3_nt: TGTGCCAGCAGCCCCTCGATGGCGGCCTCATCCTACGAGCAGTACTTC

d_call: .
clone_size: .
v_call: TRBV2
j_call: TRBJ2-1
cdr3_aa: CATESDSYNEQFF
cdr3_nt: TGTGCCACCGAGTCAGACAGTTACAATGAGCAGTTCTTC

d_call: TRBD1
clone_size: .
v_call: TRBV9
j_call: TRBJ1-1
cdr3_aa: CASSVVTGANTEAFF
cdr3_nt: TGTGCCAGCAGCGTAGTAACAGGGGCGAACACTGAAGCTTTCTTT

d_call: .
clone_size: .
v_call: TRBV7-2
j_call: TRBJ1-4
cdr3_aa: CASSSGLATNEKLFF
cdr3_nt: TGTGCCAGCAGCTCTGGCCTTGCAACTAATGAAAAACTGTTTTTT

d_call: .
clone_size: few
v_call: TRBV14
j_call: TRBJ1-1
cdr3_aa: CASSQALNTEAFF
cdr3_nt: TGTGCCAGCAGCCAAGCTCTAAACACTGAAGCTTTCTTT

d_call: .
clone_size: few
v_call: TRBV6-5
j_call: TRBJ1-4
cdr3_aa: CASSGAGEGRKLFF
cdr3_nt: TGTGCCAGCAGTGGCGCGGGTGAGGGTCGGAAACTGTTTTTT

d_call: TRBD2
clone_size: .
v_call: TRBV9
j_call: TRBJ2-4
cdr3_aa: CASSVDGLADSGAKNIQYF
cdr3_nt: TGTGCCAGCAGCGTAGATGGACTAGCGGACTCGGGAGCCAAAAACATTCAGTACTTC

d_call: .
clone_size: .
v_call: TRBV5-1
j_call: TRBJ1-1
cdr3_aa: CASSVRTANTEAFF
cdr3_nt: TGCGCCAGCAGCGTGCGGACTGCGAACACTGAAGCTTTCTTT

d_call: .
clone_size: few
v_call: TRBV6-5
j_call: TRBJ1-1
cdr3_aa: CASSEGGRNTEAFF
cdr3_nt: TGTGCCAGCAGTGAAGGTGGGAGGAACACTGAAGCTTTCTTT

d_call: TRBD1
clone_size: .
v_call: TRBV9
j_call: TRBJ2-7
cdr3_aa: CASSVEGEGTESYEQYF
cdr3_nt: TGTGCCAGCAGCGTAGAGGGTGAAGGGACAGAGTCCTACGAGCAGTACTTC

d_call: .
clone_size: .
v_call: TRBV5-6
j_call: TRBJ1-5
cdr3_aa: CASSFWPSNQPQHF
cdr3_nt: TGTGCCAGCAGCTTTTGGCCAAGCAATCAGCCCCAGCATTTT

d_call: TRBD1
clone_size: .
v_call: TRBV28
j_call: TRBJ1-2
cdr3_aa: CASSLRDRWTYGYTF
cdr3_nt: TGTGCCAGCAGTCTCCGGGACAGGTGGACCTATGGCTACACCTTC

d_call: TRBD1
clone_size: few
v_call: TRBV10-1
j_call: TRBJ1-2
cdr3_aa: CASSENRDSIYGYTF
cdr3_nt: TGCGCCAGCAGTGAAAACCGGGACAGCATCTATGGCTACACCTTC

d_call: .
clone_size: few
v_call: TRBV15
j_call: TRBJ2-3
cdr3_aa: CATSTDDSTDTQYF
cdr3_nt: TGTGCCACCTCGACAGACGATAGCACAGATACGCAGTATTTT